Following are 11 T cell receptor beta chains from one sample sequenced in a study of beta chain features in type 1 diabetes. These receptors lack a known antigen. Investigators reverse transcribed all isolated RNA, so they sequenced expressed TCRB transcripts. Only in-frame clones appear in the TCRdb table, and some are missing; sequencing was by immunoSEQ multiplex PCR. The table records approximately 50,000 clones, about 60% of them present only once. Study-wide results and caveats: Among all four CD4+ subsets, Type 1 diabetes patients had TCRB CDR3s that were moderately but significantly shorter.

The sequencing input was stem cell memory CD4+ T cells from blood. These receptors came from a woman between 25 and 40 years old with type 1 diabetes.

As DNA, the CDR3 is TGTGCCAGCAGTTTATCCAGTAATGAAAAACTGTTTTTT. This encodes CASSLSSNEKLFF. The rearrangement joins TRBV28 to TRBJ1-4; D unclear. CDR3 length: 13 amino acids. V gave up 1 base and J gave up 4 bases, with 4 bases separating them. CDR1 is MDHEN, CDR2 SYDVKM, per germline.

This clone showed up just a few times. The CDR3 region has the DNA TGTGCCATCGGAGCGGAAATGAACACCGGGGAGCTGTTTTTT. This sequence encodes CAIGAEMNTGELFF. The chain is built from TRBV28 and TRBJ2-2; TRBD2 is a possible D gene (5 bases). Germline V gives CDR1 MDHEN, CDR2 SYDVKM. Trimming stripped 10 bases from V and 1 base from J, with 13 bases between. This CDR3 is 14 amino acids long. The full variable domain, with the rest looked up from reference TRBV28 and TRBJ2-2, is DVKVTQSSRYLVKRTGEKVFLECVQDMDHENMFWYRQDPGLGLRLIYFSYDVKMKEKGDIPEGYSVSREKKERFSLILESASTNQTSMYLCAIGAEMNTGELFFGEGSRLTVL.

The chain recombines TRBV15 with TRBJ1-4, with 7 positions matching TRBD1. Looked up from germline, CDR1 is LNHNV and CDR2 is YYDKDF (reference sequence). Unmatched junction bases numbered 8, after V lost 1 base and J lost 0 bases. The CDR3 runs to 18 residues. CDR3 bases: TGTGCCACCAGCAGAGGACGGCGACAGGGATCAACTAATGAAAAACTGTTTTTT. Its protein is CATSRGRRQGSTNEKLFF.

The rearrangement links TRBV9 to TRBJ2-7; 7 bases are shared with TRBD2. Per the germline V gene, CDR1 is SGDLS and CDR2 is YYNGEE. V trimming: 4 bases; J trimming: 6 bases; junction bases outside the gene matches: 13. CDR3 length: 15 amino acids. This CDR3 is CASSPRDYPVSEQYF. In DNA form, the CDR3 reads TGTGCCAGCAGCCCCCGGGACTACCCGGTGAGCGAGCAGTACTTC.

The J gene is TRBJ1-5, the V gene TRBV27, with TRBD1 identical over 7 bases. V lost 6 bases, J lost 2 bases, and 4 bases stayed unmatched. Germline V CDR1 and CDR2: MNHEY, SMNVEV (reference sequence). The CDR3 length is 14 residues. This CDR3 reads CASRPTGGNQPQHF. CDR3 bases: TGTGCCAGCAGGCCCACAGGGGGCAATCAGCCCCAGCATTTT.

This clone appeared once. The chain recombines TRBV5-6 with TRBJ2-7, with 8 bases fitting TRBD2. V dropped 3 bases and J dropped 2; count of bases not matched to a gene: 7. The CDR3 sequence is 15 residues long. The germline V gene encodes CDR1 SGHDT and CDR2 YYEEEE. This CDR3 is CASSSFSGGAYEQYF. The CDR3 bases are TGTGCCAGCAGCTCCTTTTCGGGAGGGGCCTACGAGCAGTACTTC.

The chain has TRBV29-1 and TRBJ2-7, with D possibly matching TRBD1 (5 bases). The CDR3 loop spans 15 amino acids. V shed 1 base and J shed 3 bases, with 16 bases lying between them. Per germline, CDR1 SQVTM and CDR2 ANQGSEA. The CDR3 DNA reads as TGCAGCGTTGAAGGCGAGGCAGGGTCCGACTACGAGCAGTACTTC. This sequence encodes CSVEGEAGSDYEQYF.

The CDR3 DNA follows: TGTGCCAGCAGTGTGGCTAGCGGAGCGAACACCGGGGAGCTGTTTTTT. It codes for CASSVASGANTGELFF. This sequence joins TRBV6-4 and TRBJ2-2, with TRBD2 matching over 7 bases. Germline CDR1 is MRHNA and CDR2 is SNTAGT. V lost 4 bases and J lost 0; bases outside the gene matches: 5. The length of the CDR3 is 16 residues.

This chain connects TRBV7-2 to TRBJ1-2; D not resolved. Per the germline V gene, CDR1 is SGHTA and CDR2 is FQGNSA. Trimming cost V 1 base and J 7 bases, with 16 bases left between them. CDR3 size: 15 residues. Written as DNA, the CDR3 is TGTGCCAGCAGCTTAGACGGGGTTCTGAGAGGTGGCTACACCTTC. It encodes CASSLDGVLRGGYTF.

The chain has TRBV19 and TRBJ1-4; the D is unclear. The CDR3 runs 12 residues. In germline, CDR1 is LNHDA, CDR2 SQIVND (reference sequence). V was clipped by 4 bases and J by 12 bases, with 12 bases between them. The CDR3: CASSTLYAQLFF. In DNA, the CDR3 is TGTGCCAGTAGTACCCTATATGCACAACTGTTTTTT. Filled out from reference TRBV19 and TRBJ1-4, the complete variable domain reads DGGITQSPKYLFRKEGQNVTLSCEQNLNHDAMYWYRQDPGQGLRLIYYSQIVNDFQKGDIAEGYSVSREKKESFPLTVTSAQKNPTAFYLCASSTLYAQLFFGSGTQLSVL.

A few counts support this clone. The V gene is TRBV19, the J gene TRBJ2-7; 8 positions match TRBD2. The CDR3 has 16 residues. Germline-derived CDR1 and CDR2 are LNHDA and SQIVND (reference sequence). J gave up 0 bases and V 0 bases, and 4 bases lay outside the gene matches. In nucleotides, the CDR3 is TGTGCCAGTAGTATAGATAGTGCGGGAGGCTCCTACGAGCAGTACTTC. It yields the protein CASSIDSAGGSYEQYF.